This TCR beta chain originates from a study of metastatic and nonmetastatic thyroid tumors. About the study: Across peripheral blood and tumor or nodule tissue samples taken from malignant and benign thyroid patients, the repertoires were compared with one another.

This CDR3 comprises 13 residues. In germline, CDR1 is KGHDR, CDR2 SFDVKD. V gave up 7 bases and J gave up 3 bases, with 12 bases separating them. TCRdb called clones again from the PCR reads with MiXCR. The sample holds more than 10,000 clones, about 27% seen once. Patients had received no treatment of any kind before thyroid surgery. This clone was seen repeatedly, ten times or more. Its target is not known. Study-wide points: Significantly greater TCR beta diversity was reportedly found in malignant thyroid tumors than in benign nodules (in blood and tumor).

This chain uses TRBV24-1 with TRBJ2-7; maybe TRBD1 (6 bases). Sequenced material: adjacent normal tissue. The receptor was derived from a male donor with papillary thyroid cancer or a benign thyroid nodule (not recorded which). Some clones in this sample may be carry-over from other donors' samples. The CDR3 reads CATSPGDLYEQYF. CDR3 bases: TGTGCCACCAGCCCAGGGGACCTCTACGAGCAGTACTTC.